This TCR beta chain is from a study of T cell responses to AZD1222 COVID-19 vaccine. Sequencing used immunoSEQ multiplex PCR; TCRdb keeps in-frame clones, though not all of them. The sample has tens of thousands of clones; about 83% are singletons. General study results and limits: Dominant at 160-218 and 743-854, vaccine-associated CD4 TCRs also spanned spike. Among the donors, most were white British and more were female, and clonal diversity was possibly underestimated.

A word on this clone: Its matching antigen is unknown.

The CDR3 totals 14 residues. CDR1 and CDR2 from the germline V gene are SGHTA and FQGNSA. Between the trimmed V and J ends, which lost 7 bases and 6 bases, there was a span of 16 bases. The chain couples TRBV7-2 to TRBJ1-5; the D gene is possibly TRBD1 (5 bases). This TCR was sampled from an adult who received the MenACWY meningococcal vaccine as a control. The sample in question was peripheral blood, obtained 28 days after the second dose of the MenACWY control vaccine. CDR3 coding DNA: TGTGCCAGCAACAGCCCACAGGAGGGTCAGCCCCAGCATTTT. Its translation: CASNSPQEGQPQHF.